These 25 T cell receptor beta chains were sequenced from one sample in a study of T-cell memory formation after mild COVID-19 (dated by TCRdb to the early 2020s). Libraries came from 5' RACE. For sequencing, an Illumina NovaSeq 6000 was employed. The public reads were quality trimmed at Q25 with fastp and then assembled into clones with MiXCR by TCRdb, keeping productive beta chains. Each CDR3 protein gets just one entry, which takes the most common genes and DNA from the rows behind it. Here the sample has hundreds of thousands of distinct CDR3 sequences; roughly an eighth occur a single time. The ten largest account for 22% of the sample. The specimen sequenced was PBMCs or a T cell subset sorted from them (not recorded which). These receptors were collected from a man in his late teens or twenties who had mild COVID-19 (a few samples of this study predate the infection). The sample titles of this study are shuffled in the database, so cell type and time point are left out; the donor was told from shared clones.

There are a few counts of this clonotype. This chain joins TRBV24-1 and TRBJ2-3; D perhaps matches TRBD2 (5 bases). CDR1 and CDR2 from the germline V gene are KGHDR and SFDVKD. V was pared by 6 bases and J by 4 bases, with 13 bases between. This CDR3 has 14 residues. The CDR3 DNA is TGTGCCACCAGTTTCAGCGCGGAGGCAGATACGCAGTATTTT. Translated: CATSFSAEADTQYF.

This clonotype was seen a few times. V usage is TRBV6-5 and J usage is TRBJ2-5, with D uncertain. V lost 0 bases and J lost 3, with 8 bases in between. This CDR3 is 14 amino acids long. Germline V gives CDR1 MNHEY, CDR2 SVGAGI. For the CDR3, the DNA is TGTGCCAGCAGTTACTCCGAGAGCGAAGAGACCCAGTACTTC. Residues: CASSYSESEETQYF.

J is TRBJ1-1 and V is TRBV27; D possibly corresponds to TRBD1 (5 bases). Trimming stripped 8 bases from V and 3 bases from J, with 10 bases between. The CDR3 sequence is 12 residues long. Germline V gives CDR1 MNHEY, CDR2 SMNVEV (reference sequence). CDR3 nucleotides: TGTGCCAGCGGGGAGGGGTACACTGAAGCTTTCTTT. Residues: CASGEGYTEAFF.

This clonotype was observed many times. J is TRBJ1-1 and V is TRBV25-1; 8 bases match TRBD1. Trimming took 7 bases from V and 6 from J; bases not matched to a gene: 10. This CDR3 comprises 14 residues. Germline V lookup: CDR1 MGHDK, CDR2 SYGVNS. CDR3 loop: CASTGSGGFSEAFF. CDR3 in DNA: TGTGCCAGCACCGGATCAGGGGGCTTCTCTGAAGCTTTCTTT.

V and J are TRBV30 and TRBJ2-3, with D possibly matching TRBD2 (6 bases). Trimming stripped 1 base from V and 3 bases from J, with 11 bases between. The germline gives CDR1 GTSNPN, CDR2 SVGIG (reference sequence). The CDR3 is made up of 14 amino acids. CDR3 amino acids: CAWSGVAVTDTQYF. The CDR3 region has the DNA TGTGCCTGGAGTGGCGTAGCGGTGACAGATACGCAGTATTTT.

This clonotype turned up a few times. J is TRBJ1-2 and V is TRBV28; D is uncertain. Germline V gene lookup returns CDR1 MDHEN and CDR2 SYDVKM. The length of the CDR3 is 15 residues. The V end was cut by 5 bases, the J end by 4 bases, with 17 bases between. CDR3 loop: CASSTLTRRGYGYTF. The CDR3 coding sequence is TGTGCCAGCAGTACTTTGACGAGGCGGGGCTATGGCTACACCTTC.

The V call is TRBV7-8, the J call TRBJ2-1, with 8 nucleotides matching TRBD2. V shed 2 bases, J shed 7 bases, and the junction held 10 bases outside the gene matches. The CDR3 is 16 amino acids. The germline gives CDR1 SGHVS, CDR2 FQNEAQ. The CDR3 loop is CASSLRVRGALNEQFF. As DNA, the CDR3 is TGTGCCAGCAGCTTAAGAGTGCGGGGGGCGTTAAATGAGCAGTTCTTC.

The V call is TRBV9, the J call TRBJ2-5; tentatively, D is TRBD2 (5 bases). Germline CDR1 reads SGDLS; CDR2 reads YYNGEE. The germline V and J ends were trimmed by 0 bases and 10 bases, with 13 bases remaining between them. The CDR3 spans 13 residues. CDR3 in DNA: TGTGCCAGCAGCGTAGACCCACTAGGGTACCAGTACTTC. Translated: CASSVDPLGYQYF.

This sequence joins TRBV7-9 and TRBJ1-1, with 9 positions matching TRBD1. J gave up 10 bases and V 3 bases, and 15 bases lay outside the gene matches. The germline V gene has CDR1 SEHNR and CDR2 FQNEAQ (reference sequence). The CDR3 extends over 16 amino acids. The CDR3 here is CASSFGGSRTGVRAFF. The CDR3 DNA reads TGTGCCAGCAGCTTCGGGGGCTCTAGGACAGGGGTGAGAGCTTTCTTT.

This clonotype was observed at least ten times. The chain combines TRBV5-1 with TRBJ2-7, with unresolved D. Looked up from germline, CDR1 is SGHRS and CDR2 is YFSETQ. The CDR3 loop spans 13 amino acids. The V end was cut by 0 bases, the J end by 2 bases, with 6 bases between. This chain's CDR3 is CASSLDAAYEQYF. CDR3 coding DNA: TGCGCCAGCAGCTTGGATGCGGCCTACGAGCAGTACTTC. Using reference TRBV5-1 and TRBJ2-7 for the parts outside the CDR3, the full variable domain is KAGVTQTPRYLIKTRGQQVTLSCSPISGHRSVSWYQQTPGQGLQFLFEYFSETQRNKGNFPGRFSGRQFSNSRSEMNVSTLELGDSALYLCASSLDAAYEQYFGPGTRLTVT.

The chain combines TRBV29-1 with TRBJ2-7, with D possibly matching TRBD1 (5 bases). CDR1 and CDR2 from the germline V gene are SQVTM and ANQGSEA. Deletions cut 0 bases from V and 3 bases from J, with 12 bases between. The CDR3 totals 14 residues. CDR3 loop: CSVEDQDKDYEQYF. In nucleotides, the CDR3 is TGCAGCGTTGAAGACCAGGACAAAGACTACGAGCAGTACTTC.

The genes are TRBV6-5 and TRBJ2-7, with D maybe TRBD1 (5 bases). CDR3 length equals 13 residues. Trimming stripped 9 bases from V and 1 base from J, with 13 bases between. From germline, CDR1 is MNHEY and CDR2 SVGAGI. CDR3 nucleotides: TGTGCCAGTAGGGGCACTTTATCCTACGAGCAGTACGTC. Residues: CASRGTLSYEQYV.

There are a few counts of this clonotype. V gene TRBV6-1 combines with J gene TRBJ2-3; 7 bases line up with TRBD2. CDR1 MNHNS and CDR2 SASEGT come from the germline V gene. V gave up 3 bases and J gave up 3 bases; unmatched junction bases: 9. The CDR3 has 16 amino acids. The DNA for the CDR3 is TGTGCCAGCAGTGAGGTTGGCGGGGGAAGGACAGATACGCAGTATTTT. Encoded protein: CASSEVGGGRTDTQYF.

This chain joins TRBV5-1 and TRBJ2-2; D may be TRBD1 or TRBD2 (5 bases each). The CDR3 has 15 amino acids. Deletions cut 7 bases from V and 1 base from J, with 14 bases between. CDR1 SGHRS and CDR2 YFSETQ come from the germline V gene. The CDR3 protein is CASLGTEENTGELFF. The CDR3, as DNA: TGCGCCAGCTTGGGGACGGAGGAGAACACCGGGGAGCTGTTTTTT. Supplemented by reference TRBV5-1 and TRBJ2-2, the full variable domain reads KAGVTQTPRYLIKTRGQQVTLSCSPISGHRSVSWYQQTPGQGLQFLFEYFSETQRNKGNFPGRFSGRQFSNSRSEMNVSTLELGDSALYLCASLGTEENTGELFFGEGSRLTVL.

This clonotype was detected a few times. The chain uses TRBV7-6 and TRBJ2-1; D perhaps matches TRBD1 (5 bases). With 5 bases removed from V and 8 bases from J, the gap between germline ends came to 19 bases. Germline values: CDR1 SGHVS, CDR2 FNYEAQ. There are 15 residues in the CDR3. CDR3 sequence reads: CASSRQRMDYDEQFF. The CDR3 nucleotides read TGTGCCAGCAGCCGACAGAGAATGGATTACGATGAGCAGTTCTTC.

This clonotype was found a few times. This chain uses TRBV7-2 with TRBJ1-5; D is unresolved. This CDR3 contains 11 residues. Trimming removed 4 bases from V and 5 bases from J, with 3 bases in between. Germline CDR1 and CDR2: SGHTA and FQGNSA. As DNA, the CDR3 is TGTGCCAGCAGCTCCCATCAGCCCCAGCATTTT. Encoded protein: CASSSHQPQHF.

This clonotype was recorded many times. This chain connects TRBV6-4 to TRBJ2-2, with 11 bases fitting TRBD2. CDR3 size: 15 residues. Germline V gives CDR1 MRHNA, CDR2 SNTAGT. V lost 6 bases and J lost 3; bases outside the gene matches: 3. For the CDR3, the DNA is TGTGCCAGCAGCCCACTAGCGGGGGACACCGGGGAGCTGTTTTTT. Amino acids: CASSPLAGDTGELFF.

The V call is TRBV4-3, the J call TRBJ2-1, with D hard to call. V was shortened by 4 bases and J by 5 bases, with 18 bases between the two germline ends. The CDR3 totals 16 residues. Germline V lookup: CDR1 LGHNA, CDR2 YSLEER. The CDR3 coding sequence is TGCGCCAGCAGCCTAGGACCTATACCACGCCACAATGAGCAGTTCTTC. This encodes CASSLGPIPRHNEQFF.

This clonotype was seen only a few times. This sequence joins TRBV7-2 and TRBJ2-5; 15 bases align to TRBD2. This CDR3 is 16 amino acids long. CDR1 and CDR2 from the germline V gene are SGHTA and FQGNSA. V was pared by 4 bases and J by 9 bases, with 9 bases of the junction left unmatched. CDR3 in amino acids: CASSSGLAGGPSAQYF. The CDR3 DNA sequence: TGTGCCAGCAGCTCCGGACTAGCGGGGGGGCCTTCGGCCCAGTACTTC.

The chain combines TRBV12-3 or TRBV12-4 with TRBJ1-5; the match to TRBD1 covers 7 bases. This CDR3 spans 15 amino acids. Trimming removed 7 bases from V and 4 bases from J; junction bases left unmatched: 10. The CDR3 nucleotides are TGTGCCAGCACTCCCCCCGGGACAGCTAATCAGCCCCAGCATTTT. It codes for CASTPPGTANQPQHF.

The genes are TRBV11-2 and TRBJ2-3; D is unresolved. V was clipped by 5 bases and J by 6 bases, with 12 bases between them. This CDR3 has 13 amino acids. Germline assignment: CDR1 SGHAT and CDR2 FQNNGV. CDR3 nucleotides: TGTGCCAGCAGCCCCCATCCCCCGGATACGCAGTATTTT. It is translated as CASSPHPPDTQYF.

This clonotype has only a few counts. V and J are TRBV4-1 and TRBJ2-5; 15 bases map to TRBD2. CDR1 MGHRA and CDR2 YSYEKL come from the germline V gene. Unmatched junction bases numbered 7, after V lost 4 bases and J lost 4 bases. The CDR3 sequence is 17 residues long. Here the CDR3 DNA reads TGCGCCAGCAGCCCCCTGGGACTAGCGGGGGGAGGAGAGACCCAGTACTTC. Its translation is CASSPLGLAGGGETQYF.

This clonotype was observed a few times. The chain employs TRBV4-1 and TRBJ2-3; unclear D gene. V gave up 3 bases and J gave up 0 bases, with 7 bases separating them. There are 14 residues in the CDR3. Germline CDR1 and CDR2: MGHRA and YSYEKL. The CDR3 DNA sequence: TGCGCCAGCAGCCACCCTCCGAGCACAGATACGCAGTATTTT. Protein: CASSHPPSTDTQYF.

There are many counts of this clonotype. The rearrangement joins TRBV28 to TRBJ2-3; 8 bases agree with TRBD2. V was pared by 10 bases and J by 2 bases, with 8 bases of the junction left unmatched. Germline assignment: CDR1 MDHEN and CDR2 SYDVKM. The CDR3 sequence is 14 residues long. The CDR3 nucleotides are TGTGCCACTTATAGCGGGGCGACCACAGATACGCAGTATTTT. It codes for CATYSGATTDTQYF.

V is TRBV7-9 and J is TRBJ2-3; D might be TRBD2 (6 bases). This CDR3 is built from 17 residues. Between the trimmed V and J ends, which lost 4 bases and 3 bases, there was a span of 20 bases. Per germline, CDR1 SEHNR and CDR2 FQNEAQ (reference sequence). The CDR3 sequence: CASSSPPWVAETDTQYF. DNA of the CDR3: TGTGCCAGCAGCTCGCCCCCTTGGGTAGCGGAAACAGATACGCAGTATTTT.